This T cell receptor beta chain appears in the sequencing data of a study of shared clonotypes between healthy human individuals. Study-wide results and limits: Non-shared clonotypes had lower generation probabilities than clonotypes shared by all four sorted-subset donors. On the whole, naive subsets had larger estimated richness than memory subsets had.

About this clone: Antigen unknown.

Trimming left V 2 bases short and J 6 bases short, with 8 bases between. This CDR3 has 13 amino acids. CDR1 is SEHNR and CDR2 is FQNEAQ in the germline V gene (reference sequence). A deep-level run was used for the assay. This table comes from immunoSEQ multiplex PCR, and its TCRdb copy is limited to in-frame clones, with some not included. The repertoire holds hundreds of thousands of clones, with around three quarters as singletons. This TCR derives from a young woman in good health. J is TRBJ1-5 and V is TRBV7-9; D is uncertain. Sequenced material: memory CD4+ T cells sorted from blood. Subset defined: CD45RA-negative fraction. The CDR3 region is CASSLRGVQPQHF. The CDR3 bases are TGTGCCAGCAGCTTACGCGGTGTTCAGCCCCAGCATTTT.